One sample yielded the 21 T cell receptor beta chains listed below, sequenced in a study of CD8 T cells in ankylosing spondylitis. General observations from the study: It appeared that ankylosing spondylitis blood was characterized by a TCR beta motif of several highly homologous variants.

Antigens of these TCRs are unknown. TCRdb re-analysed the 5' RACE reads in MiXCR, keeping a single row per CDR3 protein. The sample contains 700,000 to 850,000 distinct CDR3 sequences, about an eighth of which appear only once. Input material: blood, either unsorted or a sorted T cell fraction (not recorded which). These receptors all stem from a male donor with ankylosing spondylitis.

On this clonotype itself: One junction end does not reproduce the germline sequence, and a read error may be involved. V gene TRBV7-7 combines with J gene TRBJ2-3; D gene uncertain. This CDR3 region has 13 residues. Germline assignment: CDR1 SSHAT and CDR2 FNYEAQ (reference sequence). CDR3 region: CASSFDAGDTQYF. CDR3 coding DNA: TGTGCTAGCAGCTTTGATGCCGGGGATACGCAGTATTTT.

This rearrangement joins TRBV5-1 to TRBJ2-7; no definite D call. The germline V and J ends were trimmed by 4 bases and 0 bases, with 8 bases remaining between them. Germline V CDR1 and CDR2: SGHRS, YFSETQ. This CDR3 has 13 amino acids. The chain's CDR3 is CASSQSSSYEQYF. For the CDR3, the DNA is TGCGCCAGCAGCCAATCGAGCTCCTACGAGCAGTACTTC.

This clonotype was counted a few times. CDR3 coding DNA: TGTGCCAGCAGCTCTCCTCCATGGGAGACCCAGTACTTC. This codes for CASSSPPWETQYF. The chain links TRBV7-9 to TRBJ2-5; no reliable D call. Trimming shortened V by 4 bases and J by 5 bases, and 11 bases separated the two germline ends. The germline CDR1 and CDR2 sequences are SEHNR and FQNEAQ (reference sequence). The CDR3 runs to 13 residues. The full variable domain, with the rest looked up from reference TRBV7-9 and TRBJ2-5, is DTGVSQNPRHKITKRGQNVTFRCDPISEHNRLYWYRQTLGQGPEFLTYFQNEAQLEKSRLLSDRFSAERPKGSFSTLEIQRTEQGDSAMYLCASSSPPWETQYFGPGTRLLVL.

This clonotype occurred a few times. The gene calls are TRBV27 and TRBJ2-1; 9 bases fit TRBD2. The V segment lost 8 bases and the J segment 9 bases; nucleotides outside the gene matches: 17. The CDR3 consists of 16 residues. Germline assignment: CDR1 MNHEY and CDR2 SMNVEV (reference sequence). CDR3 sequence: CASRNPWKREVAEQFF. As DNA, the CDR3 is TGTGCCAGCCGCAACCCGTGGAAGCGGGAGGTGGCTGAGCAGTTCTTC.

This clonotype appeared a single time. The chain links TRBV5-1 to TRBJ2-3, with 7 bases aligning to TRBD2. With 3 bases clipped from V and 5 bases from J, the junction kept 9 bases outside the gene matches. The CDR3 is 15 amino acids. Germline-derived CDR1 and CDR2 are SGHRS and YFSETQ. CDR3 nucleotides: TGCGCCAGCAGCTCGCCCGGGACTACTAAAGATACGCAGTATTTT. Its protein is CASSSPGTTKDTQYF. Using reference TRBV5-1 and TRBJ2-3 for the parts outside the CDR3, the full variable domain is KAGVTQTPRYLIKTRGQQVTLSCSPISGHRSVSWYQQTPGQGLQFLFEYFSETQRNKGNFPGRFSGRQFSNSRSEMNVSTLELGDSALYLCASSSPGTTKDTQYFGPGTRLTVL.

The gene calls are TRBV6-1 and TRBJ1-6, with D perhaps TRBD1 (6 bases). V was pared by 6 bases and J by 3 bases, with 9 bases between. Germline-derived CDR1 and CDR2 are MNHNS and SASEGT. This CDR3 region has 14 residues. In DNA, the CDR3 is TGTGCCAGCAGCAGGGGTGGCTATAATTCACCCCTCCACTTT. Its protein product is CASSRGGYNSPLHF.

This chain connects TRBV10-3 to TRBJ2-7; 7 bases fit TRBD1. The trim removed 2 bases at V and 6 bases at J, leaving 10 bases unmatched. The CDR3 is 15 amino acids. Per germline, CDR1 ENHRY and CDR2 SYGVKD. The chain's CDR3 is CAISETTTGFGEQYF. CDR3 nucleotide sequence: TGTGCCATCAGTGAGACGACGACAGGGTTCGGCGAGCAGTACTTC.

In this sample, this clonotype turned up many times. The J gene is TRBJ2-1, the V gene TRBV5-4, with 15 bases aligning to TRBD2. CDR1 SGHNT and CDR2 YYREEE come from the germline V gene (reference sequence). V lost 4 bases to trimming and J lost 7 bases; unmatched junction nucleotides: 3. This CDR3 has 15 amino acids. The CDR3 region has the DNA TGTGCCAGCAGCGCCGGGACTAGCGGGAGGAATGAGCAGTTCTTC. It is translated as CASSAGTSGRNEQFF.

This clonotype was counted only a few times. CDR3 DNA sequence: TGCGCCAGCAGCTTGTCTGTGACTAGCGGTTCCTACGAGCAGTACTTC. Translating it yields CASSLSVTSGSYEQYF. The chain uses TRBV5-1 and TRBJ2-7; 9 bases line up with TRBD2. Trimming took 1 base from V and 1 from J; bases not matched to a gene: 6. This CDR3 region has 16 residues. Per the germline V gene, CDR1 is SGHRS and CDR2 is YFSETQ.

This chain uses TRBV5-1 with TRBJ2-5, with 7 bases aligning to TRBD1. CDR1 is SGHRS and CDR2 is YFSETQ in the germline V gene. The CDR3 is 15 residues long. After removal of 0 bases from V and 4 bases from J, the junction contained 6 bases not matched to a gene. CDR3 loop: CASSLGDREGETQYF. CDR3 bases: TGCGCCAGCAGCTTGGGAGACAGGGAAGGAGAGACCCAGTACTTC.

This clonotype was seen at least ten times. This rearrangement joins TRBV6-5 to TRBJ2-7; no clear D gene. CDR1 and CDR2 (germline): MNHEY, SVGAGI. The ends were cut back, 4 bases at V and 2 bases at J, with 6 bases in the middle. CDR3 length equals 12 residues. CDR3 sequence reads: CASSSKPYEQYF. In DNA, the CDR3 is TGTGCCAGCAGTTCAAAACCCTACGAGCAGTACTTC.

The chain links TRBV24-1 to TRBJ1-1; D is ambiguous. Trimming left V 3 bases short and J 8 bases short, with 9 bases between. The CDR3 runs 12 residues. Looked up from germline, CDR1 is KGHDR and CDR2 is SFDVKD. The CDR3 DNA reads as TGTGCCACCAGTGATGCGTTGAGGGAAGCTTTCTTT. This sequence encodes CATSDALREAFF.

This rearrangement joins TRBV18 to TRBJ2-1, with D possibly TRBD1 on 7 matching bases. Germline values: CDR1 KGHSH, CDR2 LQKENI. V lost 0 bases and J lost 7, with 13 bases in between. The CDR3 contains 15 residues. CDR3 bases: TGTGCCAGCTCACCACCCCAGACAGGGAGGAATGAGCAGTTCTTC. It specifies CASSPPQTGRNEQFF.

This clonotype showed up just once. CDR3 bases: TGTGCCAGCAGTTACTCCCCCGGGAAGCCACGCGAGACCCAGTACTTC. Amino acid sequence: CASSYSPGKPRETQYF. The chain carries TRBV6-2 or TRBV6-3 and TRBJ2-5, with D tentatively TRBD2 (5 bases). CDR3 length: 16 amino acids. Trimming cost V 0 bases and J 5 bases, with 16 bases left between them. The germline V gene encodes CDR1 MNHEY and CDR2 SVGEGT.

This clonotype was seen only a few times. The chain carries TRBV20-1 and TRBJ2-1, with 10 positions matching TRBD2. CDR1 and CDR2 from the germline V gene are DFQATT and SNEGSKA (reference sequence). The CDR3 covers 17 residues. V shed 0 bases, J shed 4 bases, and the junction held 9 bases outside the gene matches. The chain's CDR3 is CSAREVSGGAAYNEQFF. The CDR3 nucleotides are TGCAGTGCTAGAGAGGTCAGCGGGGGGGCAGCTTACAATGAGCAGTTCTTC.

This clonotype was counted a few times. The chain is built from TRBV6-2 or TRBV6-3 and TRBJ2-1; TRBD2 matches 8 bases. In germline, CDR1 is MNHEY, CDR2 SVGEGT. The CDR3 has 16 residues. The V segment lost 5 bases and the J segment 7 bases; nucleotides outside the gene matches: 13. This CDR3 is CASSRAGSGIGNEQFF. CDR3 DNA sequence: TGTGCCAGCAGTCGGGCTGGTAGCGGGATCGGAAATGAGCAGTTCTTC.

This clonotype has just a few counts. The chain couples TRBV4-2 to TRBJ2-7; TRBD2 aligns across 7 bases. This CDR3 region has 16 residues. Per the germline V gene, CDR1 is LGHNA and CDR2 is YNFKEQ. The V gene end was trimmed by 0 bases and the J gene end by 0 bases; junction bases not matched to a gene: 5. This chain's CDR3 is CASSQEAGTTSYEQYF. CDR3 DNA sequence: TGTGCCAGCAGCCAAGAGGCCGGGACTACCTCCTACGAGCAGTACTTC.

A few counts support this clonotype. The CDR3 region has the DNA TGTGCCAGCAGGCGGACAGGGCTCTATGGCTACACCTTC. It specifies CASRRTGLYGYTF. The chain joins TRBV27 to TRBJ1-2; 8 nucleotides line up with TRBD1. V was clipped by 6 bases and J by 4 bases; unmatched bases: 4. The CDR3 is 13 residues long. CDR1 is MNHEY, CDR2 SMNVEV, per germline (reference sequence).

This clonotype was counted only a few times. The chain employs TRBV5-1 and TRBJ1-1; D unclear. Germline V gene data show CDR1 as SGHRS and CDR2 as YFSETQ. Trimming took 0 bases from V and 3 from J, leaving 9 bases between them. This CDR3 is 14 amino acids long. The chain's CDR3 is CASSLGGEYTEAFF. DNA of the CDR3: TGCGCCAGCAGCTTGGGGGGTGAATACACTGAAGCTTTCTTT.

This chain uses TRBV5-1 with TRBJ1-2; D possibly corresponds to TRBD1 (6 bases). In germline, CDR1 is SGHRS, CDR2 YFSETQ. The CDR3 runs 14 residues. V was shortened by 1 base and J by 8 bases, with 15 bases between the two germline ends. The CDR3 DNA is TGCGCCAGCAGCTTGAGGGGGGCAGCCAACGGCTACACCTTC. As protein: CASSLRGAANGYTF.

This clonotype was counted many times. The chain's CDR3 is CSSPGHGSEGTQYF. The CDR3, as DNA: TGCAGTTCTCCGGGACACGGGAGTGAGGGTACGCAGTATTTT. This rearrangement joins TRBV20-1 to TRBJ2-3; D assignment may be TRBD1 or TRBD2 (6 bases each). Germline CDR1 and CDR2: DFQATT and SNEGSKA (reference sequence). The CDR3 runs to 14 residues. Trimming left V 8 bases short and J 8 bases short, with 23 bases between.